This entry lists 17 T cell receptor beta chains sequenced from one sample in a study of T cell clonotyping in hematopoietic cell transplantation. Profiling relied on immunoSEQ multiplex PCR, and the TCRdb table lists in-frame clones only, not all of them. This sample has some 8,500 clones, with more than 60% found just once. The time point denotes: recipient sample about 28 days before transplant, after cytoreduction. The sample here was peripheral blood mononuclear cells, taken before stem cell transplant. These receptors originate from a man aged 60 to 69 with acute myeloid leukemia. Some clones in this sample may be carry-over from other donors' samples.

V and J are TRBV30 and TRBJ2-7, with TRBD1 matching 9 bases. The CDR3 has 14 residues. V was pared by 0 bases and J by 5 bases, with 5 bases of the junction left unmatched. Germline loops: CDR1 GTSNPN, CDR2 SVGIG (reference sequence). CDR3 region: CAWSVGQGYHEQYF. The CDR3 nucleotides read TGTGCCTGGAGTGTAGGACAGGGGTACCACGAGCAGTACTTC.

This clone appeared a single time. Here the CDR3 DNA reads TGTGCCAGCAGCTTAGGTGGGGTCGGGGAGCAGTACTTC. Translating it yields CASSLGGVGEQYF. V gene TRBV7-6 combines with J gene TRBJ2-7; D unclear. V was shortened by 1 base and J by 7 bases, with 11 bases between the two germline ends. The V gene's germline CDR1 is SGHVS and CDR2 FNYEAQ. The CDR3 consists of 13 residues.

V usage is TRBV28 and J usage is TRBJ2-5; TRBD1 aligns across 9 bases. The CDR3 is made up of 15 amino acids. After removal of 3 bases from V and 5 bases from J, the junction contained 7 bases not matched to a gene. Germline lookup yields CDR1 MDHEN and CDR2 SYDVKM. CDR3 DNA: TGTGCCAGCAGTTTCGGCGGGACAGGGTCGGAGACCCAGTACTTC. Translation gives CASSFGGTGSETQYF.

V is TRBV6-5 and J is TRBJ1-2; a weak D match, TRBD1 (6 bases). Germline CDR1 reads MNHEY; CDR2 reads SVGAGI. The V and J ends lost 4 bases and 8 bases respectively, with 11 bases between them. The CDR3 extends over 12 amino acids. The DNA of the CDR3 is TGTGCCAGCAGTTCTACAGGGAACGGCTACACCTTC. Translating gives CASSSTGNGYTF.

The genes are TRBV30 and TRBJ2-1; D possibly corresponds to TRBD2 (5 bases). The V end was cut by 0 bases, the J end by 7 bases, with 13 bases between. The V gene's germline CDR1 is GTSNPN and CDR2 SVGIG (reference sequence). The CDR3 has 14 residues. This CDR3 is CAWSVKRDSNEQFF. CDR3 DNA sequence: TGTGCCTGGAGTGTAAAACGGGATTCTAATGAGCAGTTCTTC.

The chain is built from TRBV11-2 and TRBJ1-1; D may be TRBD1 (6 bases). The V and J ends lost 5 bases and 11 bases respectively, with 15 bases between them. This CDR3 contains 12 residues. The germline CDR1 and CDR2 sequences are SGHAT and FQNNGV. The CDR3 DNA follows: TGTGCCAGCAGCGCAAGACAGGATGGGGCTTTCTTT. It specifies CASSARQDGAFF.

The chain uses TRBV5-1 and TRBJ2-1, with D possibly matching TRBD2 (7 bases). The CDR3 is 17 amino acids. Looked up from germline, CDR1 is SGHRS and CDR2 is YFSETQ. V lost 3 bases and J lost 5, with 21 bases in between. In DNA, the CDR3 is TGCGCCAGCAGCTCCCTCCCGGGGGAGGGGGGGAACAATGAGCAGTTCTTC. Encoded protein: CASSSLPGEGGNNEQFF.

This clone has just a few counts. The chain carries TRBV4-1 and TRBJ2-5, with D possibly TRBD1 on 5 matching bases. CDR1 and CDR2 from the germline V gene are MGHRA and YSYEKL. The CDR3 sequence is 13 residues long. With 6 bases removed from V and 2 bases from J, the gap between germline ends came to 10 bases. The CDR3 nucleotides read TGCGCCAGCAGTCCCACAGGTCAAGAGACCCAGTACTTC. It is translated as CASSPTGQETQYF.

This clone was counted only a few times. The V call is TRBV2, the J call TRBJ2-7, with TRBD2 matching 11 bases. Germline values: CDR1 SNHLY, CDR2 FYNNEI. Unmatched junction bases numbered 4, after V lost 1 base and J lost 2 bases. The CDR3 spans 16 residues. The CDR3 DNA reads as TGTGCCAGCAGTGAAGAGGGACTAGCGGCTACCTACGAGCAGTACTTC. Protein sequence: CASSEEGLAATYEQYF.

The CDR3: CASSFGSNTGELFF. DNA for the CDR3: TGTGCCAGCAGTTTCGGGAGCAACACCGGGGAGCTGTTTTTT. V is TRBV27 and J is TRBJ2-2; D perhaps matches TRBD2 (6 bases). The CDR3 has 14 amino acids. V gave up 3 bases and J gave up 2 bases, with 7 bases separating them. Germline-derived CDR1 and CDR2 are MNHEY and SMNVEV (reference sequence).

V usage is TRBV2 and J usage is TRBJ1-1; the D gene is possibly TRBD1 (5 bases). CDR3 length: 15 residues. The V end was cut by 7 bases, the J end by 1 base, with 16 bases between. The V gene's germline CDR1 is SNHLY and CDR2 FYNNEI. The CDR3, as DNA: TGTGCCAGCACCGACAGAGATTTGCAGAACACTGAAGCTTTCTTT. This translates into CASTDRDLQNTEAFF.

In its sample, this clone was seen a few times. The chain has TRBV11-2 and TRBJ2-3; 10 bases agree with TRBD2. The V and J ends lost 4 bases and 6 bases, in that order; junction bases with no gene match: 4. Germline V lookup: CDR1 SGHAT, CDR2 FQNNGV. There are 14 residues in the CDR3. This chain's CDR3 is CASSWASGSDTQYF. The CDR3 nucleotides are TGTGCCAGCAGCTGGGCTAGCGGGAGTGATACGCAGTATTTT. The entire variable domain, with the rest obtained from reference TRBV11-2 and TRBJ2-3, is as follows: EAGVAQSPRYKIIEKRQSVAFWCNPISGHATLYWYQQILGQGPKLLIQFQNNGVVDDSQLPKDRFSAERLKGVDSTLKIQPAKLEDSAVYLCASSWASGSDTQYFGPGTRLTVL.

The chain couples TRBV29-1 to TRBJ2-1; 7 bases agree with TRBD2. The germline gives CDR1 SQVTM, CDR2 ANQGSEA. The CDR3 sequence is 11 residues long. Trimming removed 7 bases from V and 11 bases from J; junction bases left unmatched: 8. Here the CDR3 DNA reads TGCAGCGCTGACAGCGGGGCTCAGCAGTTCTTC. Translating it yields CSADSGAQQFF.

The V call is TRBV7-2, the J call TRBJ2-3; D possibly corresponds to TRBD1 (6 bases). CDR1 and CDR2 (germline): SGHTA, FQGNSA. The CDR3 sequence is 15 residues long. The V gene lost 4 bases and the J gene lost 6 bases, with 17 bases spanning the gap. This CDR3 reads CASSSTGSRYDTQYF. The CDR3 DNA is TGTGCCAGCAGCTCGACAGGATCCCGCTATGATACGCAGTATTTT.

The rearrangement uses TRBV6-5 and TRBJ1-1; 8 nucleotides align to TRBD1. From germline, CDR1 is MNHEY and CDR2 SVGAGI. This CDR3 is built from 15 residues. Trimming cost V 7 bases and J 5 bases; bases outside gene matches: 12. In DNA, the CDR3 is TGTGCCAGCATTTCTTCCCAGGGGGCCGGGACTGAAGCTTTCTTT. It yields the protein CASISSQGAGTEAFF.

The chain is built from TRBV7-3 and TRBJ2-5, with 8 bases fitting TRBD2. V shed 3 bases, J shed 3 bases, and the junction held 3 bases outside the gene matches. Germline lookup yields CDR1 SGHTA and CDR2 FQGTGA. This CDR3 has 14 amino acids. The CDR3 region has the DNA TGTGCCAGCAGCTTCGGGGGGGGAGAAGAGACCCAGTACTTC. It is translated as CASSFGGGEETQYF.

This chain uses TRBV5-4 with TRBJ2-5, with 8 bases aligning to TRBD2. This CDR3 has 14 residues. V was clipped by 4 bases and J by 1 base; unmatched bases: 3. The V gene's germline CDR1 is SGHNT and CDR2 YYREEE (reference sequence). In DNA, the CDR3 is TGTGCCAGCAGCCAAGCGGGGGTCCAAGAGACCCAGTACTTC. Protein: CASSQAGVQETQYF.